The clone carrying this T cell receptor (beta chain) was seen many times. In germline, CDR1 is LGHNA, CDR2 YSLEER. The CDR3 extends over 15 amino acids. The trim removed 0 bases at V and 9 bases at J, leaving 6 bases unmatched. MiXCR, applied by TCRdb to the 5' RACE reads, yields one record per CDR3 protein. The sample holds approximately 140,000 distinct CDR3 sequences, less than 9.5% seen once. These data originate in a study of T cells after yellow fever vaccination. This TCR came from a man between 25 and 39 years old who received the YFV17D yellow fever vaccine. The sample was CD4+ T cells sorted from PBMCs, taken 5 days after the yellow fever booster vaccination. The chain joins TRBV4-3 to TRBJ2-4; 9 bases line up with TRBD2. The chain's CDR3 is CASSQDLAGMSIQYF. The CDR3 nucleotides are TGCGCCAGCAGCCAAGATCTAGCGGGGATGTCCATTCAGTACTTC.